This TCR beta chain was captured in a study of cytomegalovirus exposure and HLA in healthy donors. Findings and limits, study-wide: Other equally common chains were less clonally expanded than HLA-associated TCR beta chains, a later analysis showed. A previous analysis found most TCR beta V segments productive roughly 87% or roughly 30% of the time. When a later analysis was performed, an Asian-associated ancestry cluster reportedly had fewer N-insertions than the roughly 700-donor mean. Most TCR sequences proved rare, with some public TCRs found in many donors.

The CDR3 is 14 amino acids. The ends lost 6 bases at V and 13 bases at J; junction bases unmatched: 14. The germline CDR1 and CDR2 sequences are WSHSY and SAAADI. 60 Vbeta and 13 Jbeta primers were used in PCR. Libraries were prepared by immunoSEQ multiplex PCR; TCRdb keeps only in-frame clonotypes and omits some of them. Among 150,000 to 200,000 clones listed, under 90% were seen once. In regard to this clone: Its antigen remains unidentified.

The chain employs TRBV10-2 and TRBJ2-1; 8 bases are shared with TRBD2. Source material: PBMCs. The clonotype was recovered from a young man in good health and CMV-seronegative. The DNA for the CDR3 is TGCGCCAGCAGCCCTTTAAAATTAAGCGGGGGACAGTTCTTC. Translating it yields CASSPLKLSGGQFF.